The 21 T cell receptor beta chains below were found in one sample sequenced in a study of shared clonotypes between healthy human individuals. Generated by immunoSEQ multiplex PCR, the TCRdb table keeps only in-frame clones and is missing some. The sample records some 980,000 clones, over 60% being singletons. The specimen was memory CD4+ T cells sorted from blood. As for subset: CD45RA-negative fraction. These receptors were obtained from a man aged 18 to 29 in good health.

This clone came up a few times. This chain connects TRBV7-2 to TRBJ1-2, with 7 bases that match TRBD1. Trimming at V came to 5 bases and at J to 1 base, leaving 10 bases not matched to a gene. Looked up from germline, CDR1 is SGHTA and CDR2 is FQGNSA. The CDR3 has 16 amino acids. The CDR3: CASSLEGGQVNYGYTF. CDR3 nucleotide sequence: TGTGCCAGCAGCCTAGAGGGCGGACAGGTTAACTATGGCTACACCTTC.

This chain uses TRBV30 with TRBJ1-3; no reliable D call. Trimming pared 0 bases from V and 2 bases from J, leaving 20 bases between. This CDR3 has 18 residues. Germline CDR1 and CDR2: GTSNPN and SVGIG (reference sequence). DNA of the CDR3: TGTGCCTGGAGTGTACGCCAAGACGGCTCGCGACCTGGAAACACCATATATTTT. As protein: CAWSVRQDGSRPGNTIYF.

Only one count was recorded for this clone. This chain connects TRBV27 to TRBJ1-2, with 7 nucleotides matching TRBD1. The V and J ends lost 5 bases and 8 bases, in that order; junction bases with no gene match: 11. CDR3 length: 14 amino acids. Looked up from germline, CDR1 is MNHEY and CDR2 is SMNVEV (reference sequence). This CDR3 reads CASSPRQGKAGYTF. The CDR3 DNA reads TGTGCCAGCAGTCCACGACAGGGAAAAGCGGGCTACACCTTC.

The chain combines TRBV21-1 with TRBJ2-5. TRBV21-1 is a pseudogene segment. CDR3 length equals 13 residues. CDR3 DNA sequence: TGTGCCAGCGGACTCTGGGGGTTGGAGACCCAGTACTTC. This translates into CASGLWGLETQYF.

This clone was seen a few times. The gene calls are TRBV9 and TRBJ2-1; the D gene is possibly TRBD1 (5 bases). Germline assignment: CDR1 SGDLS and CDR2 YYNGEE. CDR3 length: 14 amino acids. The V end was cut by 0 bases, the J end by 6 bases, with 10 bases between. The DNA of the CDR3 is TGTGCCAGCAGCGTAGAAGGTAGGGGCAATGAGCAGTTCTTC. Its protein is CASSVEGRGNEQFF.

The CDR3 DNA sequence: TGTGCCAGCTCACCGGTACAGAGTAGCAATCAGCCCCAGCATTTT. Translating it yields CASSPVQSSNQPQHF. This sequence joins TRBV18 and TRBJ1-5; no firm D call. CDR1 and CDR2 from the germline V gene are KGHSH and LQKENI. The CDR3 length is 15 residues. V lost 3 bases, J lost 0 bases, and 9 bases lay in between.

The chain carries TRBV7-9 and TRBJ2-3; D might be TRBD1 (5 bases). There are 17 residues in the CDR3. Germline V gene sequence: CDR1 SEHNR, CDR2 FQNEAQ (reference sequence). V dropped 6 bases and J dropped 1 base, with 20 bases sitting between them. This CDR3 reads CASRNSRVRSGTDTQYF. In DNA form, the CDR3 reads TGTGCCAGCAGAAACTCCAGGGTCCGGTCAGGCACAGATACGCAGTATTTT.

Of note for this clone: Within the sample, other DNA sequences also encode this same CDR3. The gene calls are TRBV10-3 and TRBJ2-3; TRBD2 aligns across 7 bases. The ends lost 8 bases at V and 1 base at J; junction bases unmatched: 6. Germline CDR1 reads ENHRY; CDR2 reads SYGVKD. The length of the CDR3 is 14 residues. CDR3 nucleotide sequence: TGTGCCATCTCTGGCGGGGGAGGCACAGATACGCAGTATTTT. This sequence encodes CAISGGGGTDTQYF.

The sample holds one count of this clone. This chain connects TRBV10-3 to TRBJ2-3, with TRBD1 matching 8 bases. The germline gives CDR1 ENHRY, CDR2 SYGVKD. This CDR3 is 14 amino acids long. J lost 1 base, V lost 4 bases, and 1 base had no gene match. In nucleotides, the CDR3 is TGTGCCATCAGTGCGGGACAGGGCACAGATACGCAGTATTTT. Residues: CAISAGQGTDTQYF.

J is TRBJ2-7 and V is TRBV19; D is perhaps TRBD2 (5 bases). V shed 1 base and J shed 6 bases, with 10 bases lying between them. In germline, CDR1 is LNHDA, CDR2 SQIVND (reference sequence). The CDR3 contains 13 residues. CDR3 nucleotides: TGTGCCAGTAGTATAGCGCCAGCGGCCGAGCAGTACTTC. Protein: CASSIAPAAEQYF.

The V call is TRBV6-4, the J call TRBJ2-1; 8 bases match TRBD2. CDR3 length equals 16 residues. V shed 3 bases and J 2 bases; nucleotides not matched to a gene: 6. Germline CDR1 MRHNA, CDR2 SNTAGT. The CDR3 region has the DNA TGTGCCAGCAGTGATACGACTAGCGAACCCTACAATGAGCAGTTCTTC. It is translated as CASSDTTSEPYNEQFF.

V and J are TRBV5-6 and TRBJ2-7, with no clear D. This CDR3 contains 13 residues. Trimming stripped 4 bases from V and 7 bases from J, with 15 bases between. Germline CDR1 is SGHDT and CDR2 is YYEEEE. The CDR3 DNA sequence: TGTGCCAGCAGCCCTGGACCCCTTCGGGAGCAGTACTTC. Its translation is CASSPGPLREQYF.

V usage is TRBV19 and J usage is TRBJ1-6, with TRBD1 matching over 7 bases. The length of the CDR3 is 14 residues. V was pared by 3 bases and J by 8 bases, with 4 bases of the junction left unmatched. The germline CDR1 and CDR2 sequences are LNHDA and SQIVND (reference sequence). The CDR3 protein is CASSIGTVDSPLHF. In nucleotides, the CDR3 is TGTGCCAGTAGTATCGGGACAGTTGATTCACCCCTCCACTTT.

The rearrangement links TRBV6-1 to TRBJ1-2; no firm D call. Trimming removed 7 bases at V and 4 bases at J, with 10 bases between. From germline, CDR1 is MNHNS and CDR2 SASEGT. The CDR3 contains 12 residues. The CDR3 loop is CASTEVGYGYTF. CDR3 nucleotide sequence: TGTGCCAGCACTGAGGTTGGCTATGGCTACACCTTC.

This clone was seen only a few times. This may stem from a read error, because a much larger clone lies one nucleotide away. This sequence joins TRBV5-6 and TRBJ1-6, with D unresolved. Germline V gene sequence: CDR1 SGHDT, CDR2 YYEEEE. V lost 0 bases and J 8 bases, leaving 3 bases between the germline ends. The CDR3 runs to 12 residues. CDR3 region: CASSLGDSPLHF. The DNA for the CDR3 is TGTGCCAGCAGCTTGGGGGATTCACCCCTCCACTTT. The variable domain in full, with the rest retrieved from reference TRBV5-6 and TRBJ1-6, is DAGVTQSPTHLIKTRGQQVTLRCSPKSGHDTVSWYQQALGQGPQFIFQYYEEEERQRGNFPDRFSGHQFPNYSSELNVNALLLGDSALYLCASSLGDSPLHFGNGTRLTVT.

J is TRBJ2-7 and V is TRBV29-1; D might be TRBD2 (6 bases). V was trimmed by 4 bases and J by 0 bases, leaving 10 bases between them. This CDR3 is built from 13 residues. Germline lookup yields CDR1 SQVTM and CDR2 ANQGSEA. CDR3 sequence reads: CSVGFGGSYEQYF. The CDR3 DNA reads TGCAGCGTTGGTTTCGGGGGCTCCTACGAGCAGTACTTC.

As DNA, the CDR3 is TGCGCCAGCAGAGCTCCCGGGACAGGTCTTACCTACGAGCAGTACTTC. It yields the protein CASRAPGTGLTYEQYF. The chain uses TRBV5-1 and TRBJ2-7; 8 bases fit TRBD1. The CDR3 has 16 residues. The V and J ends lost 5 bases and 2 bases, in that order; junction bases with no gene match: 12. Looked up from germline, CDR1 is SGHRS and CDR2 is YFSETQ.

V and J are TRBV10-1 and TRBJ2-7; tentative D call: TRBD1 (6 bases). The V gene's germline CDR1 is WNHNN and CDR2 SYGVQD (reference sequence). V was clipped by 0 bases and J by 2 bases, with 8 bases between them. The CDR3 loop spans 14 amino acids. In DNA, the CDR3 is TGCGCCAGCAGTGAGTCGAACAGGGCCTACGAGCAGTACTTC. It yields the protein CASSESNRAYEQYF.

V gene TRBV5-1 combines with J gene TRBJ2-5, with 10 bases lining up with TRBD2. V shed 8 bases, J shed 4 bases, and the junction held 11 bases outside the gene matches. The CDR3 totals 15 residues. Looked up from germline, CDR1 is SGHRS and CDR2 is YFSETQ. The CDR3: CASQAGGQGRETQYF. Here the CDR3 DNA reads TGCGCCAGTCAAGCGGGAGGGCAGGGACGAGAGACCCAGTACTTC.

The chain employs TRBV11-2 and TRBJ1-2; 9 nucleotides match TRBD1. Germline V CDR1 and CDR2: SGHAT, FQNNGV. V shed 0 bases and J 4 bases; nucleotides not matched to a gene: 3. The CDR3 loop spans 15 amino acids. The CDR3 here is CASSLDDRGAYGYTF. The CDR3 DNA reads as TGTGCCAGCAGCTTAGACGACAGGGGGGCCTATGGCTACACCTTC.

The chain combines TRBV5-1 with TRBJ2-3, with a possible D match to TRBD1 (5 bases). CDR1 and CDR2 (germline): SGHRS, YFSETQ. This CDR3 region has 16 residues. Trimming cost V 0 bases and J 2 bases, with 13 bases left between them. The CDR3 reads CASSLGLMTDTDTQYF. Written as DNA, the CDR3 is TGCGCCAGCAGCTTGGGGTTAATGACAGACACAGATACGCAGTATTTT. The full variable domain, in which reference TRBV5-1 and TRBJ2-3 provide the parts outside the CDR3, is KAGVTQTPRYLIKTRGQQVTLSCSPISGHRSVSWYQQTPGQGLQFLFEYFSETQRNKGNFPGRFSGRQFSNSRSEMNVSTLELGDSALYLCASSLGLMTDTDTQYFGPGTRLTVL.